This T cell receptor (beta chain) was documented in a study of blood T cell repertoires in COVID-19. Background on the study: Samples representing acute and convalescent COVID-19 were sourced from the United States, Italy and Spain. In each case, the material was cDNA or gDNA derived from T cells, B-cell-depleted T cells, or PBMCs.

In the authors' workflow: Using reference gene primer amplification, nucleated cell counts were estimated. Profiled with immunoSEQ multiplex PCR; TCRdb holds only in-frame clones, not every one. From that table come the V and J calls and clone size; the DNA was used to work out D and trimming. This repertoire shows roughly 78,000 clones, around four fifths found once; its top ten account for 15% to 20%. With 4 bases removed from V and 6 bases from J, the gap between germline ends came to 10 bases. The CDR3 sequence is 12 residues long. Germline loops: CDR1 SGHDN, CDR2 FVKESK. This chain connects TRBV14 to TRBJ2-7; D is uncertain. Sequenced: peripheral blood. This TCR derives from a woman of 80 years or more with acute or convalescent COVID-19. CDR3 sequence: CASSPRHSEQYF. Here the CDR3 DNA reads TGTGCCAGCAGCCCTCGACATTCCGAGCAGTACTTC.